The rows below give T cell receptor beta chains drawn from one sample of a study of T-cell reconstitution after alpha-beta-depleted transplantation in children. TCRdb analysed the PCR reads with MiXCR anew, one entry per CDR3 protein. The sample contains about 690,000 distinct CDR3 sequences, 16% of which appear only once. Sequenced material: PBMCs from the stem cell graft donor, taken from the stem cell graft. The receptor source for this set is a human donor who donated a stem cell graft to a child with acute myeloid leukemia. The CDR3 runs from the conserved cysteine through the conserved F or W. A D gene is named only where the DNA matches it firmly. Clone size is given for some rows only: seen once, a few or many times, or a class if the clone is expanded.

size	V	D	J	DNA	CDR3
few	TRBV21-1	-	TRBJ2-4	TGTGCCAGCAGCATATCGAGGTGTGGGGCCAAAAACATTCAGTACTTC	CASSISRCGAKNIQYF
many	TRBV20-1	TRBD2	TRBJ2-5	TGCAGTGCAACTCCGGGACTAGCGGGAGAGACCCAGTACTTC	CSATPGLAGETQYF
many	TRBV20-1	TRBD1	TRBJ2-7	TGCAGTGCTAGAGATGTGTGGGACAGCTACGAGCAGTACTTC	CSARDVWDSYEQYF
few	TRBV29-1	TRBD2	TRBJ2-5	TGCAGCGTTGAAGGGACTAGCGCTCGGGAGACCCAGTACTTC	CSVEGTSARETQYF
many	TRBV20-1	-	TRBJ2-7	TGCAGTGGGTCCTTGGACAAAAATTCTCAGCAGTACTTC	CSGSLDKNSQQYF
many	TRBV9	-	TRBJ2-3	TGTGCCAGCAGCGTAGTTACAGATACGCAGTATTTT	CASSVVTDTQYF
many	TRBV7-2	TRBD1	TRBJ2-1	TGTGCCAGCAGCTTGGGGACAGGGGAGCGGAATGAGCAGTTCTTC	CASSLGTGERNEQFF
few	TRBV20-1	-	TRBJ2-3	TGCAGTGCTAGCGGGGTCTCAGATACGCAGTATTTT	CSASGVSDTQYF
many	TRBV6-5	-	TRBJ2-1	TGTGCCAGCAGGCTTTCGGATAGGCAGTTCTTC	CASRLSDRQFF
-	TRBV27	TRBD1	TRBJ2-1	TGTGCCAGCAAATGGGACAGGACCTCCTACAATGAGCAGTTCTTC	CASKWDRTSYNEQFF
many	TRBV20-1	-	TRBJ2-5	TGCAGTACTCACCGGACTCAGAAGGAGACCCAGTACTTC	CSTHRTQKETQYF
-	TRBV5-6	-	TRBJ1-1	TGTGCCAGCAGCTCCGGGGGAAGTGAAGCTTTCTTT	CASSSGGSEAFF
-	TRBV24-1	TRBD1	TRBJ1-5	TGTGCCACCAGTGTCAACAGGGGAGATAGCAATCAGCCCCAGCATTTT	CATSVNRGDSNQPQHF
few	TRBV7-9	-	TRBJ1-2	TGTGCCAGCAGCTCCCGACGAACTCCTAACTATGGCTACACCTTC	CASSSRRTPNYGYTF
few	TRBV13	TRBD1	TRBJ1-1	TGTGCCAGCAGCTCGAGGGGGGACAGGGGTTACATGAACACTGAAGCTTTCTTT	CASSSRGDRGYMNTEAFF
-	TRBV7-9	TRBD1	TRBJ1-1	TGTGCCAGCAGCATCAACAGGGGACGTGAAGCTTTCTTT	CASSINRGREAFF
few	TRBV5-5	-	TRBJ2-1	TGTGCCAGCAGCTTGAGGCCGTTGTTGAGCGGGTTAGGGTTCTTC	CASSLRPLLSGLGFF
few	TRBV6-5	TRBD1	TRBJ2-2	TGTGCCAGCAGTACTGGGGACAGCCGCGGGGAGCTGTTTTTT	CASSTGDSRGELFF
few	TRBV7-8	-	TRBJ1-1	TGTGCCAGCAGCCTCAGCTTCCACACTGAAGCTTTCTTT	CASSLSFHTEAFF
many	TRBV18	TRBD1	TRBJ1-2	TGTGCCAGCTCGCCTCTTGGGACAGACCTAAACTATGGCTACACCTTC	CASSPLGTDLNYGYTF
-	TRBV28	-	TRBJ1-5	TGTGCCAGCAGTTTATATCAGGAGGCTCAGCCCCAGCATTTT	CASSLYQEAQPQHF
many	TRBV15	-	TRBJ2-5	TGTGCCACCAGCAGAGCACCACAAGAGACCCAGTACTTC	CATSRAPQETQYF
few	TRBV20-1	TRBD2	TRBJ2-1	TGCAGTGCTAGTGAAGCGGGGGGGCCGGGTGAGCAGTTCTTC	CSASEAGGPGEQFF
many	TRBV20-1	-	TRBJ1-5	TGCAGTGCTAATGAGGGGCCCGGTCGCCCCCAGCATTTT	CSANEGPGRPQHF
many	TRBV4-2	-	TRBJ2-3	TGTGCCAGCAGCCAAGATCTCAGGACTTCTAGGGCAGATACGCAGTATTTT	CASSQDLRTSRADTQYF
many	TRBV5-5	-	TRBJ2-1	TGTGCCAGCATGGCAATACCCAACAATGAGCAGTTCTTC	CASMAIPNNEQFF
-	TRBV6-5	-	TRBJ1-2	TGTGCCAGCAGTGACAGGTCGACAGCTAACTATGGCTACACCTTC	CASSDRSTANYGYTF
many	TRBV7-3	TRBD1	TRBJ2-7	TGTGCCAGCAGCTTAACGGGACAGGCGGGCGAGCAGTACTTC	CASSLTGQAGEQYF
-	TRBV5-1	TRBD1	TRBJ1-2	TGCGCCAGCAGCTTAGGGGACAGGGGAGATGGCTACACCTTC	CASSLGDRGDGYTF
many	TRBV25-1	-	TRBJ2-5	TGTGCCAGTCAGGGTTGGGAGACCCAGTACTTC	CASQGWETQYF
many	TRBV7-2	-	TRBJ1-5	TGTGCCAGCAGCTTAGGGCAGGGGAACAATCAGCCCCAGCATTTT	CASSLGQGNNQPQHF
many	TRBV5-1	-	TRBJ1-1	TGCGCCAGCAGCTTGGGGGGGAGGAACACTGAAGCTTTCTTT	CASSLGGRNTEAFF
-	TRBV20-1	TRBD1	TRBJ2-6	TGCAGTGCTAGAGAATCAGGGGGTGGGGCCAACGTCCTGACTTTC	CSARESGGGANVLTF
-	TRBV27	-	TRBJ2-2	TGTGCCAGCAGTTCTCTCCTCAGACCCGGGGAGCTGTTTTTT	CASSSLLRPGELFF
many	TRBV20-1	TRBD2	TRBJ2-1	TGCAGTGCTCCAGAGCGGGGGGCCCCTAATGAGCAGTTCTTC	CSAPERGAPNEQFF
few	TRBV5-1	-	TRBJ2-2	TGCGCCAGCAGCTTGGTACCGGGCGGCGACACCGGGGAGCTGTTTTTT	CASSLVPGGDTGELFF